The T cell receptor (beta chain) described here comes from a study of blood T cells in healthy people across ages. Findings of the study overall: A conclusive naive versus antigen-experienced comparison was prevented by the unsorted PBMCs.

Through a sample-barcoded 5' primer and a J-beta primer mix, a second PCR was run for roughly 6 to 12 cycles. All cDNA molecules were each tagged by a template-switch adaptor with 12 random nucleotides. No fewer than 3 million CDR3-containing paired-end reads came from each sample. TCRdb used MiXCR to reprocess the 5' RACE reads, holding one entry per CDR3 protein. The data contain 550,000 to 750,000 distinct CDR3 sequences, 20% to 25% of them singletons. Trimming pared 3 bases from V and 5 bases from J, leaving 11 bases between. The V gene's germline CDR1 is SGHKS and CDR2 YYEKEE (reference sequence). The CDR3 spans 13 residues. This clonotype showed up just a few times. As yet, its antigen is unknown.

This chain connects TRBV5-5 to TRBJ1-1; possibly TRBD1 for D (6 bases). Sequenced material: blood. The sequence came from a man in his 70s in good health. The CDR3 bases are TGTGCCAGCAGCTGGACAGTAGGGACTGAAGCTTTCTTT. Residues: CASSWTVGTEAFF.